The 26 T cell receptor beta chains reported below all come from one sample, sequenced in a study of blood T cell repertoires in COVID-19. The table came from immunoSEQ multiplex PCR; TCRdb's copy has only in-frame clones and leaves some out. This sample carries 250,000 to 300,000 clones, around 87% of them seen once, and the ten largest clones take over 2%. What was sequenced was peripheral blood. All receptors come from a woman in her fifties or sixties who had recovered from COVID-19.

V gene TRBV9 combines with J gene TRBJ2-3; D is perhaps TRBD2 (6 bases). V was cut by 0 bases and J by 6 bases, with 11 bases left in between. In germline, CDR1 is SGDLS, CDR2 YYNGEE. The CDR3 is 14 residues long. This CDR3 is CASSVEGGRDTQYF. The CDR3, as DNA: TGTGCCAGCAGCGTAGAAGGAGGGCGGGATACGCAGTATTTT.

This clone occurred a few times. The chain uses TRBV10-1 and TRBJ1-1; D may be TRBD1 (6 bases). From germline, CDR1 is WNHNN and CDR2 SYGVQD (reference sequence). This CDR3 is built from 12 residues. The V end was cut by 10 bases, the J end by 4 bases, with 13 bases between. The CDR3 sequence: CANEQGCTEAFF. The CDR3, as DNA: TGCGCCAATGAACAGGGTTGCACTGAAGCTTTCTTT.

The chain links TRBV7-2 to TRBJ1-2, with 7 bases identical to TRBD1. CDR3 size: 16 residues. With V trimmed by 7 bases and J by 3 bases, 14 bases remained unmatched. The germline gives CDR1 SGHTA, CDR2 FQGNSA. The CDR3 nucleotides are TGTGCCAGCACCCCGACAGGGCGAGTGGGGGACTATGGCTACACCTTC. It translates to CASTPTGRVGDYGYTF.

J is TRBJ1-3 and V is TRBV5-5; D not resolved. The CDR3 extends over 15 amino acids. Trimming cost V 3 bases and J 0 bases, with 10 bases left between them. CDR1 is SGHKS and CDR2 is YYEKEE in the germline V gene (reference sequence). The DNA of the CDR3 is TGTGCCAGCAGCTCCCCCGGGTTCTCTGGAAACACCATATATTTT. Translating gives CASSSPGFSGNTIYF.

The CDR3 region has the DNA TGTGCCAGCAGTCTCCTACAGGCCTACGAGCAGTACTTC. Translating gives CASSLLQAYEQYF. The chain combines TRBV12-3 or TRBV12-4 with TRBJ2-7, with D tentatively TRBD1 (5 bases). With 5 bases removed from V and 2 bases from J, the gap between germline ends came to 10 bases. This CDR3 contains 13 residues.

The V gene is TRBV21-1, the J gene TRBJ2-3; the D segment call TRBD2 is taken from the table without a DNA check. TRBV21-1 is given as a pseudogene. The CDR3 length is 17 residues. The CDR3 loop is CASIPGGGTFSTDTQYF. In nucleotides, the CDR3 is TGTGCCAGCATCCCGGGAGGGGGCACCTTTAGCACAGATACGCAGTATTTT.

The chain uses TRBV10-3 and TRBJ1-4, with TRBD1 matching over 7 bases. V lost 11 bases to trimming and J lost 5 bases; unmatched junction nucleotides: 8. Per germline, CDR1 ENHRY and CDR2 SYGVKD. This CDR3 has 13 amino acids. The DNA of the CDR3 is TGTGCCGGCCGACAGGGCCTAAATGAAAAACTGTTTTTT. It codes for CAGRQGLNEKLFF.

The chain links TRBV19 to TRBJ2-1; 11 bases are shared with TRBD2. The CDR3 totals 19 residues. Germline V gene lookup returns CDR1 LNHDA and CDR2 SQIVND (reference sequence). Germline trimming cut 4 bases from V and 7 bases from J; bases unmatched to any gene: 18. CDR3 nucleotides: TGTGCCAGTAGTACCCGGGTTACCTTAGCGGGAGGGCGGCGGAATGAGCAGTTCTTC. Translated, it gives CASSTRVTLAGGRRNEQFF.

A remark on this clone: Its ends do not fully match the called genes, so a read error is possible. The genes are TRBV5-6 and TRBJ2-4; 15 bases fit TRBD2. This CDR3 is built from 15 residues. Germline CDR1 is SGHDT and CDR2 is YYEEEE. The CDR3 here is CASSLWPGLAGGRHF. The DNA of the CDR3 is TGTGCCAGCAGCTTGTGGCCGGGACTAGCGGGAGGAAGGCACTTC.

J is TRBJ2-7 and V is TRBV7-8, with 10 bases identical to TRBD1. V shed 4 bases, J shed 5 bases, and the junction held 8 bases outside the gene matches. Germline V gene data show CDR1 as SGHVS and CDR2 as FQNEAQ. This CDR3 region has 15 residues. The CDR3, as DNA: TGTGCCAGCAGCTCCCCGGACAGGGGGATGAACGAGCAGTACTTC. Residues: CASSSPDRGMNEQYF.

The rearrangement links TRBV30 to TRBJ2-7; D is perhaps TRBD2 (5 bases). V was cut by 4 bases and J by 0 bases, with 10 bases left in between. The germline V gene encodes CDR1 GTSNPN and CDR2 SVGIG (reference sequence). The CDR3 runs 13 residues. This CDR3 reads CAWTTGSSYEQYF. In DNA form, the CDR3 reads TGTGCCTGGACGACGGGGAGCTCCTACGAGCAGTACTTC.

The rearrangement uses TRBV7-8 and TRBJ2-1; TRBD2 aligns across 7 bases. Germline V gene sequence: CDR1 SGHVS, CDR2 FQNEAQ. The CDR3 is 15 residues long. The junction had 11 bases not matched to a gene; V was cut back by 5 bases and J by 7 bases. CDR3 loop: CASSLWAGVLNEQFF. The CDR3 bases are TGTGCCAGCAGCCTTTGGGCGGGAGTACTAAATGAGCAGTTCTTC.

The V and J genes are TRBV19 and TRBJ2-7, with D uncertain. This CDR3 is 14 amino acids long. Trimming removed 1 base at V and 6 bases at J, with 13 bases between. The germline V gene encodes CDR1 LNHDA and CDR2 SQIVND (reference sequence). CDR3 residues: CASSIAGFVSEQYF. CDR3 nucleotides: TGTGCCAGTAGTATAGCAGGCTTCGTTAGCGAGCAGTACTTC.

J is TRBJ1-4 and V is TRBV28, with D perhaps TRBD1 (6 bases). The CDR3 runs 15 residues. Trimming left V 4 bases short and J 10 bases short, with 19 bases between. CDR1 MDHEN and CDR2 SYDVKM come from the germline V gene. CDR3 nucleotides: TGTGCCAGCAGTTCTCGAGGGGGTTTAAACGGAAAACTGTTTTTT. Translating it yields CASSSRGGLNGKLFF.

The CDR3 DNA is TGCGCCAGCAGCTTGAGGCTAGCGGGGGGCCACAATGAGCAGTTCTTC. This encodes CASSLRLAGGHNEQFF. The V gene is TRBV5-1, the J gene TRBJ2-1, with 11 positions matching TRBD2. The trim removed 1 base at V and 5 bases at J, leaving 5 bases unmatched. Germline values: CDR1 SGHRS, CDR2 YFSETQ. CDR3 length: 16 amino acids. The full variable domain, with the rest looked up from reference TRBV5-1 and TRBJ2-1, is KAGVTQTPRYLIKTRGQQVTLSCSPISGHRSVSWYQQTPGQGLQFLFEYFSETQRNKGNFPGRFSGRQFSNSRSEMNVSTLELGDSALYLCASSLRLAGGHNEQFFGPGTRLTVL.

In DNA, the CDR3 is TGCAGTGCTAGTAGTCGTACAGGATCCCAGCATTTT. It translates to CSASSRTGSQHF. This chain connects TRBV20-1 to TRBJ1-5; tentative D call: TRBD1 (5 bases). This CDR3 contains 12 residues. The germline V gene has CDR1 DFQATT and CDR2 SNEGSKA (reference sequence). Trimming took 3 bases from V and 11 from J, leaving 14 bases between them.

The V call is TRBV5-1, the J call TRBJ2-1, with 13 bases lining up with TRBD2. Per the germline V gene, CDR1 is SGHRS and CDR2 is YFSETQ. This CDR3 is built from 19 residues. With V trimmed by 1 base and J by 0 bases, 7 bases remained unmatched. CDR3 residues: CASSLRTSGGPSSYNEQFF. CDR3 DNA sequence: TGCGCCAGCAGCTTGAGGACTAGCGGGGGCCCTAGCTCCTACAATGAGCAGTTCTTC.

J is TRBJ2-1 and V is TRBV6-2 or TRBV6-3; TRBD1 agrees at 9 bases. The CDR3 loop spans 15 amino acids. V dropped 4 bases and J dropped 3; count of bases not matched to a gene: 4. CDR1 is MNHEY, CDR2 SVGEGT, per germline. CDR3 sequence (DNA): TGTGCCAGCAGTTCCCGGGACAGGGTCTACAATGAGCAGTTCTTC. Its protein is CASSSRDRVYNEQFF.

The chain has TRBV12-3 or TRBV12-4 and TRBJ2-7; 7 nucleotides agree with TRBD1. Losses at the gene ends were 7 bases for V and 1 base for J; bases not matched to a gene: 4. The CDR3 consists of 13 residues. The CDR3 region is CASTLGQSYEQYF. CDR3 DNA: TGTGCCAGCACCCTGGGACAGTCCTACGAGCAGTACTTC.

The rearrangement uses TRBV19 and TRBJ2-5; D possibly corresponds to TRBD1 (5 bases). V gave up 3 bases and J gave up 0 bases, with 8 bases separating them. The CDR3 runs to 14 residues. CDR1 and CDR2 from the germline V gene are LNHDA and SQIVND (reference sequence). CDR3 coding DNA: TGTGCCAGTAGTATGGGGCAGAACCAAGAGACCCAGTACTTC. Its protein product is CASSMGQNQETQYF. The whole variable domain, remainder taken from reference TRBV19 and TRBJ2-5, is DGGITQSPKYLFRKEGQNVTLSCEQNLNHDAMYWYRQDPGQGLRLIYYSQIVNDFQKGDIAEGYSVSREKKESFPLTVTSAQKNPTAFYLCASSMGQNQETQYFGPGTRLLVL.

This chain uses TRBV5-4 with TRBJ2-5, with TRBD1 matching 10 bases. Looked up from germline, CDR1 is SGHNT and CDR2 is YYREEE (reference sequence). V trimming: 4 bases; J trimming: 1 base; junction bases outside the gene matches: 7. The CDR3 is 16 amino acids. CDR3 coding DNA: TGTGCCAGCAGCCTGGGACAGGGGACCGTCCAAGAGACCCAGTACTTC. Amino acids: CASSLGQGTVQETQYF.

This sequence joins TRBV28 and TRBJ2-3; tentative D call: TRBD1 (6 bases). The V gene lost 8 bases and the J gene lost 4 bases, with 19 bases spanning the gap. The CDR3 has 15 amino acids. CDR1 MDHEN and CDR2 SYDVKM come from the germline V gene. The CDR3 nucleotides read TGTGCCAGCCCACCATCTACAGGGCGGCCAGATACGCAGTATTTT. Protein sequence: CASPPSTGRPDTQYF.

This clone has just a few counts. This chain links TRBV6-4 with TRBJ2-2; 14 bases map to TRBD2. The CDR3 sequence is 16 residues long. In germline, CDR1 is MRHNA, CDR2 SNTAGT. J was trimmed by 4 bases and V by 5 bases; bases with no gene match: 3. CDR3 coding DNA: TGTGCCAGCAGTCCCGGGACTAGCGGGGGCACCGGGGAGCTGTTTTTT. Its translation: CASSPGTSGGTGELFF.

The rearrangement uses TRBV7-2 and TRBJ2-3, with D tentatively TRBD2 (6 bases). The germline CDR1 and CDR2 sequences are SGHTA and FQGNSA. The CDR3 covers 14 residues. V shed 4 bases and J shed 0 bases, with 8 bases lying between them. The CDR3 reads CASSSSGSTDTQYF. CDR3 DNA: TGTGCCAGCAGCTCGAGCGGGAGCACAGATACGCAGTATTTT.

The rearrangement links TRBV5-1 to TRBJ1-1; D is perhaps TRBD1 (5 bases). Per the germline V gene, CDR1 is SGHRS and CDR2 is YFSETQ. The V end was cut by 0 bases, the J end by 5 bases, with 5 bases between. The length of the CDR3 is 12 residues. The CDR3 DNA sequence: TGCGCCAGCAGCTTGGACAGGACTGAAGCTTTCTTT. It is translated as CASSLDRTEAFF.

This clone was recorded only once. The V and J genes are TRBV7-2 and TRBJ2-3; 8 bases are a match to TRBD2. The V gene end was trimmed by 4 bases and the J gene end by 5 bases; junction bases not matched to a gene: 8. Germline lookup yields CDR1 SGHTA and CDR2 FQGNSA. The length of the CDR3 is 15 residues. The CDR3 sequence is CASSSLGRAVDTQYF. CDR3 nucleotide sequence: TGTGCCAGCAGCTCCCTCGGGAGGGCCGTAGATACGCAGTATTTT.